A selection of T cell receptor beta chains follows, all from one sample in a study of OX40 agonist ivuxolimab in advanced cancers. Profiled with immunoSEQ multiplex PCR; TCRdb holds only in-frame clones, not every one. The sample lists about 53,000 clones, about 88% seen once, with 1.5% in the top ten. The source material was CD4+ or CD8+ T cells sorted from blood, sampled in a trial of the OX40 agonist ivuxolimab. These receptor sequences come from an adult with an advanced solid tumor such as melanoma, head and neck, liver or kidney cancer. The CDR3 runs from the conserved cysteine through the conserved F or W. Fields, in order: J gene, D gene, clone size, V gene, CDR3 protein, CDR3 DNA. D genes are given only for firm matches. Only part of the rows carry a size: once, few, many, or a class if the clone is expanded.

TRBJ1-6,NA,NA,TRBV10-3,CAISESANSPLHF,TGTGCCATCAGTGAGTCCGCAAATTCACCCCTCCACTTT
TRBJ1-6,TRBD1,once,TRBV5-1,CASSTGTAVNSPLHF,TGCGCCAGCAGCACCGGGACAGCCGTTAATTCACCCCTCCACTTT
TRBJ1-5,NA,NA,TRBV18,CASSPREGLSNQPQHF,TGTGCCAGCTCACCCAGGGAGGGCCTTAGCAATCAGCCCCAGCATTTT
TRBJ2-1,TRBD1,NA,TRBV10-3,CATLGQGNEQFF,TGTGCCACCCTTGGACAGGGCAATGAGCAGTTCTTC
TRBJ1-3,NA,NA,TRBV6-6,CASSFGKEEGNTIYF,TGTGCCAGCAGTTTCGGGAAAGAGGAGGGAAACACCATATATTTT
TRBJ2-5,TRBD1,once,TRBV19,CASRDRSQETQYF,TGTGCCAGCCGGGACAGGAGCCAAGAGACCCAGTACTTC
TRBJ2-3,NA,NA,TRBV10-3,CATLLGDTQYF,TGTGCCACTCTTCTTGGAGATACGCAGTATTTT
TRBJ1-4,TRBD1,NA,TRBV6-5,CASSLWTGGSEKLFF,TGTGCCAGCAGTCTTTGGACAGGGGGCAGTGAAAAACTGTTTTTT
TRBJ2-1,TRBD2,NA,TRBV19,CASSNDGLAANEQFF,TGTGCCAGTAGTAACGACGGACTAGCGGCGAATGAGCAGTTCTTC
TRBJ1-1,NA,few,TRBV11-2,CASSLEIQREAFF,TGTGCCAGCAGCTTAGAAATTCAGAGAGAAGCTTTCTTT
TRBJ1-5,NA,once,TRBV7-9,CASSRAGGAEPQHF,TGTGCCAGCAGCCGCGCGGGGGGGGCTGAGCCCCAGCATTTT
TRBJ2-5,NA,once,TRBV16,CASSQNRQETQYF,TGTGCCAGCAGCCAGAATAGACAAGAGACCCAGTACTTC
TRBJ1-1,NA,NA,TRBV6-1,CASSVGYEAFF,TGTGCCAGCAGTGTGGGGTACGAAGCTTTCTTT
TRBJ2-7,TRBD2,NA,TRBV6-5,CASSYSGLAGSYEQYF,TGTGCCAGCAGTTACTCCGGACTAGCGGGGTCCTACGAGCAGTACTTC
TRBJ2-7,TRBD2,NA,TRBV9,CASSVGTSHPYEQYF,TGTGCCAGCAGCGTCGGGACTAGCCACCCCTACGAGCAGTACTTC
TRBJ2-7,NA,NA,TRBV6-6,CASSYSPGRANEQYF,TGTGCCAGCAGTTACTCCCCCGGACGGGCCAACGAGCAGTACTTC